This TCR beta chain comes out of a study of blood T cell repertoires in COVID-19. Study as a whole: Samples representing acute and convalescent COVID-19 were sourced from the United States, Italy and Spain. PBMCs, B-cell-depleted T cells, or T cells were the source of the cDNA or gDNA that made up the material.

Some clones are missing from TCRdb's copy, which holds only in-frame ones; the method was immunoSEQ multiplex PCR. The sample has fewer than 300,000 clones; 84% are singletons. Germline loops: CDR1 MDHEN, CDR2 SYDVKM. This CDR3 has 17 amino acids. Trimming took 4 bases from V and 0 from J; bases not matched to a gene: 11. V and J are TRBV28 and TRBJ2-7; 8 bases line up with TRBD1. The sequencing sample was made of peripheral blood. The receptor was isolated from a human donor in a cohort sampled during active COVID-19. CDR3 DNA sequence: TGTGCCAGCAGTTCCCCACGTGGGACAGGTCCCTCCTACGAGCAGTACTTC. It specifies CASSSPRGTGPSYEQYF. Based on the CDR3 plus reference TRBV28 and TRBJ2-7, the full variable domain is DVKVTQSSRYLVKRTGEKVFLECVQDMDHENMFWYRQDPGLGLRLIYFSYDVKMKEKGDIPEGYSVSREKKERFSLILESASTNQTSMYLCASSSPRGTGPSYEQYFGPGTRLTVT.